This entry is about one T cell receptor (beta chain). The source of the sample is a study of blood T cell repertoires in COVID-19. Study overall: Spain, Italy and the United States supplied samples that represented acute and convalescent COVID-19.

Participants spanned ages about 18 to 100 years and resided in 20 to 30 US areas. Participant reports of clinical history set cohort assignment. In the authors' methods: It was from reference gene primer amplification that nucleated cell counts were estimated. Clones were read by immunoSEQ multiplex PCR, and TCRdb kept only the in-frame ones, dropping some. For V, J and clone size, that table is used; D and trimming come from the DNA. The data show about 280,000 clones, about 85% seen once. The receptor was derived from a woman between 45 and 65 years old who had recovered from COVID-19. The sequenced sample was PBMCs or T cells enriched from blood (not recorded which).

The CDR3 protein is CASSLGQGARTQYF. In DNA, the CDR3 is TGTGCCAGCAGTTTAGGACAGGGGGCACGTACGCAGTATTTT. V and J are TRBV27 and TRBJ2-3, with 11 positions matching TRBD1. In germline, CDR1 is MNHEY, CDR2 SMNVEV (reference sequence). The CDR3 is 14 residues long. J gave up 8 bases and V 2 bases, and 3 bases lay outside the gene matches.